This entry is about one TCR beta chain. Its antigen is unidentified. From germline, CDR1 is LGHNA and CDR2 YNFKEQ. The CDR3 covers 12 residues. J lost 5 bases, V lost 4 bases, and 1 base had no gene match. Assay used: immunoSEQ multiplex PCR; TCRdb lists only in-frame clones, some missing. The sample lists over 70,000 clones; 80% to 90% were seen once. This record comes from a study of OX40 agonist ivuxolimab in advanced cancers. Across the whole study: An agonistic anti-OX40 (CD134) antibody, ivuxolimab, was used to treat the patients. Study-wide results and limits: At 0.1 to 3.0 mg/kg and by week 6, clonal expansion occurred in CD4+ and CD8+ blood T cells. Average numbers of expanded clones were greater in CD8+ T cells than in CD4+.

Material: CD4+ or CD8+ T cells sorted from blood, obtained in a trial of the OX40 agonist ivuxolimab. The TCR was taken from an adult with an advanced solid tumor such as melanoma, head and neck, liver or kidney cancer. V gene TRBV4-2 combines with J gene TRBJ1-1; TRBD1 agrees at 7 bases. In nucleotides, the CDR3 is TGTGCCAGCAGCCGGGGACAGACTGAAGCTTTCTTT. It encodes CASSRGQTEAFF.